Sequencing of this TCR beta chain was carried out in a study of response to subunit inactivated influenza vaccine. Whole-study findings and limits: That few new T cells are recruited by each seasonal influenza vaccination was the authors' suggestion.

With 2 bases removed from V and 5 bases from J, the gap between germline ends came to 10 bases. Germline loops: CDR1 MDHEN, CDR2 SYDVKM. The CDR3 runs 13 residues. This clonotype turned up a few times. Its antigen is still unknown. TCRdb re-called the RT-PCR reads with MiXCR, one entry per CDR3 protein. The sample contains around 580,000 distinct CDR3 sequences, 11% to 15% of which appear only once. The specimen comprised PBMCs from blood, sampled 11 to 12 days after vaccination. The genes are TRBV28 and TRBJ2-7; tentatively, D is TRBD1 or TRBD2 (5 bases each). The TCR sequence derives from a man aged 45-60 years who received an inactivated influenza vaccine. The CDR3 DNA reads as TGTGCCAGCAGTTTAGGCCGGGGCGACGAGCAGTACTTC. This translates into CASSLGRGDEQYF.